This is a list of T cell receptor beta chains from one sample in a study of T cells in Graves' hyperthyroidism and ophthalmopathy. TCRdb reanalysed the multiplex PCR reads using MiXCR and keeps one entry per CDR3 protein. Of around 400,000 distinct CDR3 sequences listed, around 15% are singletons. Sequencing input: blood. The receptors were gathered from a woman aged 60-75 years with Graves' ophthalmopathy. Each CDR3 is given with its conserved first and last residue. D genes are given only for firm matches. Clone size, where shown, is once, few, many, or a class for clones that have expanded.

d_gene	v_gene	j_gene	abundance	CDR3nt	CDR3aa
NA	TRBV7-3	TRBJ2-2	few	TGTGCCAGCAGCTTTTCCCAACTGAGCACCGGGGAGCTGTTTTTT	CASSFSQLSTGELFF
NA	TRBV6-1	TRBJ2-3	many	TGTGCCGGCCGGGACCCTAGCACAGATACGCAGTATTTT	CAGRDPSTDTQYF
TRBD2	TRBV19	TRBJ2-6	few	TGTGCCAGTAGCCAAGTCGGGGGGTTCTCTGGGGCCAACGTCCTGACTTTC	CASSQVGGFSGANVLTF
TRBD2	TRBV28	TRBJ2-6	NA	TGTGCCAGCAGGGGCGGGAGGGCCTCCGGGGCCAACGTCCTGACTTTC	CASRGGRASGANVLTF
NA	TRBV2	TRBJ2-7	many	TGTGCCAGCAGTGAAGAAGGGGCCTACGAGCAGTACTTC	CASSEEGAYEQYF
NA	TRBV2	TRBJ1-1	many	TGTGCCAGCAAGCCACAGGGGAACACTGAAGCTTTCTTT	CASKPQGNTEAFF
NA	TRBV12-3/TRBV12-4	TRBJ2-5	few	TGTGCCAGCAGTTTATCAGCGGACCGCCAGTACTTC	CASSLSADRQYF
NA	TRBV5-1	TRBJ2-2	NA	TGCGCCAGCAGCTTGGGGGGTCTACCTACCGGGGAGCTGTTTTTT	CASSLGGLPTGELFF
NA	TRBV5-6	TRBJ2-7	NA	TGTGCCAGCAGCCCCGGACCAGCGTTATACGAGCAGTACTTC	CASSPGPALYEQYF
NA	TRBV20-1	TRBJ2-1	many	TGCAGTGCTGAACCTAGGCACAATGAGCAGTTCTTC	CSAEPRHNEQFF
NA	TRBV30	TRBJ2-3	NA	TGTGCCTGGAGGGCGAAGGATACGCAGTATTTT	CAWRAKDTQYF
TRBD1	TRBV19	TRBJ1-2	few	TGTGCTAGTAGTCTACAGGGGTGGAATGGCTACACCTTC	CASSLQGWNGYTF
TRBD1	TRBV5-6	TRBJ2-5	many	TGTGCCAGCAGCTCGACAGGGGGGCCCCAAGAGACCCAGTACTTC	CASSSTGGPQETQYF
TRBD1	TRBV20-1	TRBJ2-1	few	TGCAGTGCTAGTTCGGACTGGGACAGTCATGAGCAGTTCTTC	CSASSDWDSHEQFF
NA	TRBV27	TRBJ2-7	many	TGTGCCAGCAGTCCCACAGGGAGTCTCCACGAGCAGTACTTC	CASSPTGSLHEQYF
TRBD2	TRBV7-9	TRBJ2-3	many	TGTGCCAGCAGCCCTCCGGGACTAGCGGGAGTCCGGATCGTGACAGATACGCAGTATTTT	CASSPPGLAGVRIVTDTQYF
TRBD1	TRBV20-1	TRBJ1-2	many	TGCAGTGCTAGAGAACCGGGACAGGGGGTGTTAGGCTACACCTTC	CSAREPGQGVLGYTF
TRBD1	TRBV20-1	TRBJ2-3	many	TGCAGTTGCGACAGGGCCTACACAGATACGCAGTATTTT	CSCDRAYTDTQYF
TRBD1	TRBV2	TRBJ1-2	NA	TGTGCCAGCAGTCAACAGGGGCCTTCTAACTATGGCTACACCTTC	CASSQQGPSNYGYTF
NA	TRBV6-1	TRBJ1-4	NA	TGTGCCAGCAGTGCGGGGGTGGAAGAAAAACTGTTTTTT	CASSAGVEEKLFF
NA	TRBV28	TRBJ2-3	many	TGTGCCAGCAGTTTGGCGGGGCGGGGAGGAGTTGTGTATTTT	CASSLAGRGGVVYF
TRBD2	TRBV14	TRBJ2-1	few	TGTGCCAGCAGCCAAGGGGGGGGTGAGCAGTTCTTC	CASSQGGGEQFF
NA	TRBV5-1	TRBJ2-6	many	TGCGCCAGCAGCTTGCCCCCTGGGGGCTCTGGGGCCAACGTCCTGACTTTC	CASSLPPGGSGANVLTF
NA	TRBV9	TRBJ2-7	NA	TGTGCCAGCAGCGTAGGTTCCCAGGGCTTAATGTACGAGCAGTACTTC	CASSVGSQGLMYEQYF
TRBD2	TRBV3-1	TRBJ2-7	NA	TGTGCCAGCAGTTTGGGTATAGCGGGAGCTTACGAGCAGTACTTC	CASSLGIAGAYEQYF
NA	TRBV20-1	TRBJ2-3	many	TGCAGTGCCCGACTAGGTGCAGATACGCAGTATTTT	CSARLGADTQYF
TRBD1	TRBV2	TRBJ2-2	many	TGTGCCAGCAGTGACCCGACAGGGGTTAAACGCACCGGGGAGCTGTTTTTT	CASSDPTGVKRTGELFF
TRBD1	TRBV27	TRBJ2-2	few	TGTGCCAGCAGTGCCATACCAGGGGGCACCGGGGAGCTGTTTTTT	CASSAIPGGTGELFF
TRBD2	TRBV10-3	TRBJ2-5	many	TGTGCCATCAGTGCCCGACTAGCGGGAGAGGAGACCCAGTACTTC	CAISARLAGEETQYF
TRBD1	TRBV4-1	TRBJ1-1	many	TGCGCCAGCAGCCAAAGGGCACTCCGGGACAGGGGGACTGAAGCTTTCTTT	CASSQRALRDRGTEAFF
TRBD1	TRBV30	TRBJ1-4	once	TGTGCCTGGTCCGGACAGGGTGGATTTGGTGAAAAACTGTTTTTT	CAWSGQGGFGEKLFF
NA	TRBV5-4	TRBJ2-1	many	TGTGCCAGCAGTACCCGGGACGCGTCCTACAATGAGCAGTTCTTC	CASSTRDASYNEQFF
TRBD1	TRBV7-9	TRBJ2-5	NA	TGTGCCAGCAGCTTAATTCAGGGGGCGCGACAAGAGACCCAGTACTTC	CASSLIQGARQETQYF
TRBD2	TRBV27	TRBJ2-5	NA	TGTGCCAGCAGACCCGGGACTAGCGGTTCGTGGGAGACCCAGTACTTC	CASRPGTSGSWETQYF
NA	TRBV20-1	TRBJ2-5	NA	TGCAGTGCTAGAGAGAGGCAGGTTGGGGCCCAGTACTTC	CSARERQVGAQYF
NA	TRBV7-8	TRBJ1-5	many	TGTGCCAGCAGCCTCAACAGGGCCGATCAGCCCCAGCATTTT	CASSLNRADQPQHF
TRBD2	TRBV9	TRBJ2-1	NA	TGTGCCAGCAGCCGGGAGGCCGCCAATGAGCAGTTCTTC	CASSREAANEQFF
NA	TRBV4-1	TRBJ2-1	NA	TGCGCCAGCAGCCAAGTTCCCCCGCCGTCCTACAATGAGCAGTTCTTC	CASSQVPPPSYNEQFF
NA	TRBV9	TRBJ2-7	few	TGTGCCAGCAGCGTAGCCGGGGGATCGGGCTACGAGCAGTACTTC	CASSVAGGSGYEQYF
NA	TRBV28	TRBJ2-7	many	TGTGCCAGCAGTTTCTACCGGGACGGCCCAGGAGAGCAGTACTTC	CASSFYRDGPGEQYF
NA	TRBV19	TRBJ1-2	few	TGTGCCAGTAGTCCATCTGGGGGGTCCTATGGCTACACCTTC	CASSPSGGSYGYTF
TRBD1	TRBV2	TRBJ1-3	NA	TGTGCCAGCAGTCTGGGACAGGGCCCTGGAAACACCATATATTTT	CASSLGQGPGNTIYF
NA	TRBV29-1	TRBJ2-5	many	TGCAGCGTTGAAGTCGGGTTGGGCGGAGAAGAGACCCAGTACTTC	CSVEVGLGGEETQYF
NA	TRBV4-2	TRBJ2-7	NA	TGTGCCAGCAGCCAAGGAGGAGGAAGCAGACTCTACGAGCAGTACTTC	CASSQGGGSRLYEQYF
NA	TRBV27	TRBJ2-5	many	TGTGCCAGCAGCTACACAGGGCAAGAGACCCAGTACTTC	CASSYTGQETQYF
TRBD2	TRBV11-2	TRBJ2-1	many	TGTGCCAGCAGCTTTGGGACTAGCAACCTAAATGAGCAGTTCTTC	CASSFGTSNLNEQFF
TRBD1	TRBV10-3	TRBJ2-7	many	TGTGCCATCAGAAACCGGGACAGTAAATCCTACGAGCAGTACTTC	CAIRNRDSKSYEQYF
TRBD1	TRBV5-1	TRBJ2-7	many	TGCGCCAGCAGCCCATCCAGCACAGGGGTGGCTTCGTACGAGCAGTACTTC	CASSPSSTGVASYEQYF
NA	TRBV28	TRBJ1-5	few	TGTGCCAGCAGTTTAGGTTCGGAGCATCAGCCCCAGCATTTT	CASSLGSEHQPQHF
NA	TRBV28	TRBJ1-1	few	TGTGCCAGCAGTTTAAGTCTTGAGGCTTTCTTT	CASSLSLEAFF
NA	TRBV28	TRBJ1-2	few	TGTGCCAGCAGTCTTCCGGGCCAGGGGCCCTCACTGTATGGCTACACCTTC	CASSLPGQGPSLYGYTF
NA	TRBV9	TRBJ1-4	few	TGTGCCAGCAGCAACCGGGACGGAGGGGAAAAACTGTTTTTT	CASSNRDGGEKLFF
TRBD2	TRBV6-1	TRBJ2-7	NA	TGTGCCAGCAGCATAGCGGGAGGGGGTTCCTACGAGCAGTACTTC	CASSIAGGGSYEQYF
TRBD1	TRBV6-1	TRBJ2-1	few	TGTGCCAGCAGTCACGGACAGGTCGAGCAGTTCTTC	CASSHGQVEQFF
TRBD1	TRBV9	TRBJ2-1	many	TGTGCCAGCAGCGTAGGTGGACAGGGCGTTAATGAGCAGTTCTTC	CASSVGGQGVNEQFF
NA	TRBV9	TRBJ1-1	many	TGTGCCAGCAGCGCCCCAGGGGACACTGAAGCTTTCTTT	CASSAPGDTEAFF
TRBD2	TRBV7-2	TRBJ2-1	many	TGTGCCAGCAGCTTATCTTGGACTAGTGGGAATGAGCAGTTCTTC	CASSLSWTSGNEQFF
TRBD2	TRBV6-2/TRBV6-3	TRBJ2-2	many	TGTGCCAGCAGAAGTGGGAGGGCCGGGGAGCTGTTTTTT	CASRSGRAGELFF
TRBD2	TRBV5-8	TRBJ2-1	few	TGTGCCAGCAGCGCCGGGACTAGCGGGAGGGGGAATGAGCAGTTCTTC	CASSAGTSGRGNEQFF